Each of the 8 T cell receptor beta chains below was sequenced from the same sample in a study of CD8 T cells in ankylosing spondylitis. TCRdb redid the calling of the 5' RACE reads with MiXCR, one entry per CDR3 protein. The top ten hold more than 10% of the sample, which has 35,000 or so distinct CDR3 sequences, 6% seen once. The source material was blood, either unsorted or a sorted T cell fraction (not recorded which). The receptor source for this set is a male donor with ankylosing spondylitis or in good health (not recorded which).

This clonotype came up many times. At one of its ends the junction is not consistent with the germline gene, which may arise from a read error. J is TRBJ2-7 and V is TRBV12-3 or TRBV12-4, with 11 bases fitting TRBD2. CDR3 length: 14 amino acids. The chain's CDR3 is CASRLAGGRYEQYF. The CDR3 bases are TGTGCCAGCAGGTTAGCGGGAGGGCGGTACGAGCAGTACTTC.

This clonotype was observed many times. The genes are TRBV11-2 and TRBJ2-3; 8 positions agree with TRBD2. Germline V gene lookup returns CDR1 SGHAT and CDR2 FQNNGV. The CDR3 consists of 19 residues. The trim removed 4 bases at V and 10 bases at J, leaving 25 bases unmatched. This chain's CDR3 is CASSSTWGSGTSLGDSQYF. The CDR3 DNA sequence: TGTGCCAGCAGCTCCACCTGGGGGAGCGGGACTAGTCTCGGTGATTCGCAGTATTTT.

This clonotype is termed medium-sized. The chain uses TRBV5-1 and TRBJ2-3, with D possibly TRBD2 on 5 matching bases. CDR1 and CDR2 from the germline V gene are SGHRS and YFSETQ. V lost 7 bases and J 0 bases, leaving 18 bases between the germline ends. The CDR3 loop spans 16 amino acids. The CDR3, as DNA: TGCGCCAGCCCGAGAGGGCCAACCTCTAGCACAGATACGCAGTATTTT. Translation: CASPRGPTSSTDTQYF.

This clonotype was seen many times. The rearrangement links TRBV5-1 to TRBJ2-6, with 8 bases matching TRBD2. J gave up 2 bases and V 7 bases, and 2 bases lay outside the gene matches. The CDR3 is 14 residues long. Germline V gene sequence: CDR1 SGHRS, CDR2 YFSETQ. The CDR3 sequence: CASCGGTGANVLTF. CDR3 coding DNA: TGCGCCAGCTGCGGGGGGACTGGGGCCAACGTCCTGACTTTC. Together with reference TRBV5-1 and TRBJ2-6, the CDR3 gives the full variable domain: KAGVTQTPRYLIKTRGQQVTLSCSPISGHRSVSWYQQTPGQGLQFLFEYFSETQRNKGNFPGRFSGRQFSNSRSEMNVSTLELGDSALYLCASCGGTGANVLTFGAGSRLTVL.

This clonotype was seen many times. The V and J genes are TRBV7-2 and TRBJ2-5, with D possibly TRBD2 on 6 matching bases. V was shortened by 1 base and J by 4 bases, with 10 bases between the two germline ends. The germline CDR1 and CDR2 sequences are SGHTA and FQGNSA. The CDR3 is made up of 14 amino acids. CDR3 in amino acids: CASSLDGLLETQYF. In nucleotides, the CDR3 is TGTGCCAGCAGCTTAGACGGACTATTAGAGACCCAGTACTTC.

Ten or more counts support this clonotype. This chain joins TRBV4-3 and TRBJ2-7; D not resolved. The CDR3 extends over 14 amino acids. Germline-derived CDR1 and CDR2 are LGHNA and YSLEER. V lost 2 bases to trimming and J lost 3 bases, with 11 bases between them. The CDR3 is CASSQTGPNYEQYF. The CDR3 coding sequence is TGCGCCAGCAGCCAAACTGGGCCGAACTACGAGCAGTACTTC.

Many counts were recorded for this clonotype. The rearrangement links TRBV5-1 to TRBJ1-2, with TRBD1 as a possible D gene (6 bases). Trimming stripped 4 bases from V and 6 bases from J, with 22 bases between. The CDR3 extends over 16 amino acids. Germline V gene lookup returns CDR1 SGHRS and CDR2 YFSETQ. CDR3 in amino acids: CASSTKAGAWGDGYTF. CDR3 bases: TGCGCCAGCAGCACCAAAGCAGGGGCCTGGGGCGATGGCTACACCTTC. Based on the CDR3 plus reference TRBV5-1 and TRBJ1-2, the full variable domain is KAGVTQTPRYLIKTRGQQVTLSCSPISGHRSVSWYQQTPGQGLQFLFEYFSETQRNKGNFPGRFSGRQFSNSRSEMNVSTLELGDSALYLCASSTKAGAWGDGYTFGSGTRLTVV.

Many counts were recorded for this clonotype. V and J are TRBV7-9 and TRBJ1-1; D not certain. Germline CDR1 reads SEHNR; CDR2 reads FQNEAQ (reference sequence). This CDR3 is 14 amino acids long. Trimming stripped 4 bases from V and 0 bases from J, with 9 bases between. CDR3 DNA: TGTGCCAGCAGCTCAATCAACTTGAACACTGAAGCTTTCTTT. Its protein product is CASSSINLNTEAFF.